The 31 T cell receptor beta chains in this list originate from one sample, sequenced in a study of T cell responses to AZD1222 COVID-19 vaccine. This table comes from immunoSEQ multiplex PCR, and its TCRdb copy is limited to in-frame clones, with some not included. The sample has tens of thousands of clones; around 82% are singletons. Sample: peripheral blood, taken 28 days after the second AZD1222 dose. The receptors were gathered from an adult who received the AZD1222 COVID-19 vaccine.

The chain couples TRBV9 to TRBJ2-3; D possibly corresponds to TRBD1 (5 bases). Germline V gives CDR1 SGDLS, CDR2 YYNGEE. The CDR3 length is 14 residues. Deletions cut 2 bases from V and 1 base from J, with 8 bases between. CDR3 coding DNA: TGTGCCAGCAGCGTTCAGGGCCGCACAGATACGCAGTATTTT. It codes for CASSVQGRTDTQYF.

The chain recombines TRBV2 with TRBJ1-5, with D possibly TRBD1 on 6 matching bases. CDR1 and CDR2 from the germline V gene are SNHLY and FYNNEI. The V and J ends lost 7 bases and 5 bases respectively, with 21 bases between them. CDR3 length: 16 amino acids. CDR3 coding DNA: TGTGCCAGCACTTTGAGAACAGGGACACGGGATCAGCCCCAGCATTTT. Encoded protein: CASTLRTGTRDQPQHF.

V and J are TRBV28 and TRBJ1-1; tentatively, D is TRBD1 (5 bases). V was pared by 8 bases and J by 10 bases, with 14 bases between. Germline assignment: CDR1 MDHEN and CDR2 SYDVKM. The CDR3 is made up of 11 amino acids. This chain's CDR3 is CASLEGTLAFF. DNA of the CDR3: TGTGCCAGCCTAGAGGGGACTTTAGCTTTCTTT.

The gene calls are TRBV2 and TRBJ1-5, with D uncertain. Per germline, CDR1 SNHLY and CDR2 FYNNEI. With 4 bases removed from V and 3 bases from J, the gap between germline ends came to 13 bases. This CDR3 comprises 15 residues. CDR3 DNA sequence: TGTGCCAGCAGTGTTTGGGCGGGGTCCAATCAGCCCCAGCATTTT. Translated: CASSVWAGSNQPQHF. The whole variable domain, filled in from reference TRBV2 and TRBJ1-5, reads EPEVTQTPSHQVTQMGQEVILRCVPISNHLYFYWYRQILGQKVEFLVSFYNNEISEKSEIFDDQFSVERPDGSNFTLKIRSTKLEDSAMYFCASSVWAGSNQPQHFGDGTRLSIL.

As DNA, the CDR3 is TGTGCCAGCAGTGAAACAATTGGAAACACCATATATTTT. Its translation: CASSETIGNTIYF. The chain links TRBV6-1 to TRBJ1-3, with D hard to call. Trimming stripped 2 bases from V and 3 bases from J, with 5 bases between. The CDR3 totals 13 residues. Germline V gives CDR1 MNHNS, CDR2 SASEGT.

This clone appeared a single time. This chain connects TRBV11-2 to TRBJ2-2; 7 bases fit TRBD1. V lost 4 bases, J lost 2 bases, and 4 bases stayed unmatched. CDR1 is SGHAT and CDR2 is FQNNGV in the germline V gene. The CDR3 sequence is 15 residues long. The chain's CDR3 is CASSYDRVNTGELFF. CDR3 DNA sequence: TGTGCCAGCAGCTACGACAGGGTAAACACCGGGGAGCTGTTTTTT. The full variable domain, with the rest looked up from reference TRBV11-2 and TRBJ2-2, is EAGVAQSPRYKIIEKRQSVAFWCNPISGHATLYWYQQILGQGPKLLIQFQNNGVVDDSQLPKDRFSAERLKGVDSTLKIQPAKLEDSAVYLCASSYDRVNTGELFFGEGSRLTVL.

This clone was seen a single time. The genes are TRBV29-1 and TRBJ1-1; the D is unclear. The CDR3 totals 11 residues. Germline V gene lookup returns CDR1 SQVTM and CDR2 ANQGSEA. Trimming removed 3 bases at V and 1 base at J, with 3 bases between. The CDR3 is CSVDRNTEAFF. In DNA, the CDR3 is TGCAGCGTTGACAGGAACACTGAAGCTTTCTTT.

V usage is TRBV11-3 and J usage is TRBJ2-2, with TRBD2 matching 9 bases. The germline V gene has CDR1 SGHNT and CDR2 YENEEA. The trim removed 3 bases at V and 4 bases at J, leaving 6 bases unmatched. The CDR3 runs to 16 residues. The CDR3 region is CASSFGSGGSTGELFF. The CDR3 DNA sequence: TGTGCCAGCAGCTTTGGTAGCGGGGGTTCCACCGGGGAGCTGTTTTTT.

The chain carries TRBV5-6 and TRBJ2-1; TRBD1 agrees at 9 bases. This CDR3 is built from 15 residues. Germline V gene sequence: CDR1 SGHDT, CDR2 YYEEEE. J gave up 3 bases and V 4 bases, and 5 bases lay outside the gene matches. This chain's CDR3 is CASSDTGGGYNEQFF. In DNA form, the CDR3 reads TGTGCCAGCAGCGACACAGGGGGCGGCTACAATGAGCAGTTCTTC.

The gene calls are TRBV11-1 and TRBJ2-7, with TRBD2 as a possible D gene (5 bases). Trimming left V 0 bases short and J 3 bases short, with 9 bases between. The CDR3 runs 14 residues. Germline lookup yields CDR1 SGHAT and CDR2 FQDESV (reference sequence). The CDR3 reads CASSLAPGYYEQYF. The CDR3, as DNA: TGTGCCAGCAGCTTAGCTCCGGGGTACTACGAGCAGTACTTC.

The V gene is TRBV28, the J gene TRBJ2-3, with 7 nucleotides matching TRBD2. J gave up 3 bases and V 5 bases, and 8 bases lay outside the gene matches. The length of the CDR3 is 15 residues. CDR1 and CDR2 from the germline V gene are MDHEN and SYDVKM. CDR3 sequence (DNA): TGTGCCAGCAGTCCGGGACTATCACGGACAGATACGCAGTATTTT. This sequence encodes CASSPGLSRTDTQYF. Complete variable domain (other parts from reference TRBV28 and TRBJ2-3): DVKVTQSSRYLVKRTGEKVFLECVQDMDHENMFWYRQDPGLGLRLIYFSYDVKMKEKGDIPEGYSVSREKKERFSLILESASTNQTSMYLCASSPGLSRTDTQYFGPGTRLTVL.

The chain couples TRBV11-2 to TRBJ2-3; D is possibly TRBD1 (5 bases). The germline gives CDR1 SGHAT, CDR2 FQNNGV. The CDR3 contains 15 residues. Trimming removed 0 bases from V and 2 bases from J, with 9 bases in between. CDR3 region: CASSLDGAYTDTQYF. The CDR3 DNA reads TGTGCCAGCAGCTTAGATGGGGCGTACACAGATACGCAGTATTTT.

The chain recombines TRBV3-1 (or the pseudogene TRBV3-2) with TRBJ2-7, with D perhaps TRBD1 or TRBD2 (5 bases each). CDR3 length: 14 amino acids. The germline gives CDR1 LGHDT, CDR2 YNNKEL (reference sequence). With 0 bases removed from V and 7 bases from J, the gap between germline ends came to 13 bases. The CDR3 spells CASSQEGVAGEQYF. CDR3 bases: TGTGCCAGCAGCCAAGAGGGGGTGGCCGGGGAGCAGTACTTC.

CDR3 region: CSVPWGWEGLFF. The CDR3 DNA reads TGCAGCGTCCCTTGGGGTTGGGAAGGGCTGTTTTTT. The rearrangement joins TRBV29-1 to TRBJ2-2; unclear D gene. V gave up 6 bases and J gave up 13 bases, with 18 bases separating them. The CDR3 is made up of 12 amino acids. Germline V gene lookup returns CDR1 SQVTM and CDR2 ANQGSEA.

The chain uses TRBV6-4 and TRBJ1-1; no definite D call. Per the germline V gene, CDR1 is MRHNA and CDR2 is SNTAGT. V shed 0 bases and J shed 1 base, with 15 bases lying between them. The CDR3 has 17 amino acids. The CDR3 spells CASSDSIEGPQNTEAFF. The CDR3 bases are TGTGCCAGCAGTGACTCGATAGAAGGACCCCAGAACACTGAAGCTTTCTTT.

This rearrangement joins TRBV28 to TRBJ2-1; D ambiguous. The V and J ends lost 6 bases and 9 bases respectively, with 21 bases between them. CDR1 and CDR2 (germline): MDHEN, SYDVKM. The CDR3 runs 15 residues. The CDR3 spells CASSRHSVTSLEQFF. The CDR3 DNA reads TGTGCCAGCAGCCGACACTCCGTTACATCTCTTGAGCAGTTCTTC.

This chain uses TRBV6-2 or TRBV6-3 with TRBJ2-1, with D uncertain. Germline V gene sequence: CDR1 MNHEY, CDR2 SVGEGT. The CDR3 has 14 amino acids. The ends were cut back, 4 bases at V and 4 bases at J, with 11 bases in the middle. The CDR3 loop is CASSSLSGYNEQFF. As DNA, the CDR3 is TGTGCCAGCAGTTCCTTATCTGGATACAATGAGCAGTTCTTC.

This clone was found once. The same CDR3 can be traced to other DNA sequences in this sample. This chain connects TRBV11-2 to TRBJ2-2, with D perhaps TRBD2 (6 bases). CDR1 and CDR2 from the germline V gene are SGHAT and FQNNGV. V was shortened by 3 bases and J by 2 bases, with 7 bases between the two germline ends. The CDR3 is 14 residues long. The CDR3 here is CASSLGLNTGELFF. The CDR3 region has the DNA TGTGCCAGCAGCTTGGGACTTAACACCGGGGAGCTGTTTTTT.

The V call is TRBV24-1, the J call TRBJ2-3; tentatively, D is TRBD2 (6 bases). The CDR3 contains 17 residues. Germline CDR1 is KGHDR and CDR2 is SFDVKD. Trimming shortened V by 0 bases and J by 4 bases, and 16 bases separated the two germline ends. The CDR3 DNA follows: TGTGCCACCAGTGATTTGCCGGGAGTCGGGGTCCCAGATACGCAGTATTTT. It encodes CATSDLPGVGVPDTQYF.

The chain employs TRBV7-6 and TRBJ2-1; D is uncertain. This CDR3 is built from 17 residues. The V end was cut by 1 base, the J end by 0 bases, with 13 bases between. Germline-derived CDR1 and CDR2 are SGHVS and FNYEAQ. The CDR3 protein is CASSLEVSLSSYNEQFF. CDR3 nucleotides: TGTGCCAGCAGCTTAGAAGTCAGTCTGAGCTCCTACAATGAGCAGTTCTTC.

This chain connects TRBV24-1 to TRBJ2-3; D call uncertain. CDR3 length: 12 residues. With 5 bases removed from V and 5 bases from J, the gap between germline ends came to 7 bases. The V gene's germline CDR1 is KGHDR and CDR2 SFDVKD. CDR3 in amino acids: CATSVTGDTQYF. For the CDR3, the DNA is TGTGCCACCAGTGTCACGGGAGATACGCAGTATTTT.

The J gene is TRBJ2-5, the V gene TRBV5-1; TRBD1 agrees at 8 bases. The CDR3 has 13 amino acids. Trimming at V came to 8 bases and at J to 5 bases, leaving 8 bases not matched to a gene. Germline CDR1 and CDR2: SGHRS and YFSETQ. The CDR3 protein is CASSPGGGETQYF. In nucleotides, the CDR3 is TGCGCCAGTAGCCCAGGGGGCGGTGAGACCCAGTACTTC.

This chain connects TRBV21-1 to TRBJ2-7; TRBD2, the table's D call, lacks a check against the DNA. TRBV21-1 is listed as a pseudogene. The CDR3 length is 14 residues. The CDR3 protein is CASSKVAGNYEQYF. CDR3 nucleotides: TGTGCCAGCAGCAAAGTAGCGGGGAACTACGAGCAGTACTTC.

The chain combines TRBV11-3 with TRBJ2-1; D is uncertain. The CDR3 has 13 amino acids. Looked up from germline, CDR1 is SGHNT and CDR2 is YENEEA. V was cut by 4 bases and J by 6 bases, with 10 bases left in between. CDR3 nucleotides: TGTGCCAGCAGCTCTATCTCTCTCAATGAGCAGTTCTTC. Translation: CASSSISLNEQFF.

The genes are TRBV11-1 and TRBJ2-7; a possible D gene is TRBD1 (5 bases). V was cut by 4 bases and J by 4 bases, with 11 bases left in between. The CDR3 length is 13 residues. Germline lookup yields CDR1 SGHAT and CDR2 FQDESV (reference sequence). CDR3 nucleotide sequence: TGTGCCAGCAGCTCTCAATCAGGGTACGAGCAGTACTTC. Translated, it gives CASSSQSGYEQYF.

The CDR3 DNA reads as TGTGCCAGCAACAGGGGAGTAATGAACACTGAAGCTTTCTTT. Amino acids: CASNRGVMNTEAFF. The chain uses TRBV6-5 and TRBJ1-1; 7 nucleotides line up with TRBD1. With V trimmed by 7 bases and J by 0 bases, 5 bases remained unmatched. The CDR3 totals 14 residues. Germline V gives CDR1 MNHEY, CDR2 SVGAGI.

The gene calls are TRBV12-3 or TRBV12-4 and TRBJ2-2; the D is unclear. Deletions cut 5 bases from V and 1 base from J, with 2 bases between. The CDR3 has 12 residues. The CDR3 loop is CASSKNTGELFF. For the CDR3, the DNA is TGTGCCAGCAGTAAGAACACCGGGGAGCTGTTTTTT.

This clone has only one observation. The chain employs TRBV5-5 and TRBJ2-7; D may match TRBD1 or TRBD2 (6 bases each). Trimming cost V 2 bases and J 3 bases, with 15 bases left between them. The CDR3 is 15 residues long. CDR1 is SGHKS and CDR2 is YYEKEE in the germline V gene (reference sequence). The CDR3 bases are TGTGCCAGCAGCTTTAGGGGGGACGGCGGCTACGAGCAGTACTTC. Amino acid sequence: CASSFRGDGGYEQYF.

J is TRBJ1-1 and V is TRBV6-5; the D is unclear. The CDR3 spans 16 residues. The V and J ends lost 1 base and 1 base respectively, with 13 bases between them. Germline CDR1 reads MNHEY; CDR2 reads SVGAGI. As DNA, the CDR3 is TGTGCCAGCAGTTACTACATGGGGTTGGGGAACACTGAAGCTTTCTTT. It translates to CASSYYMGLGNTEAFF.

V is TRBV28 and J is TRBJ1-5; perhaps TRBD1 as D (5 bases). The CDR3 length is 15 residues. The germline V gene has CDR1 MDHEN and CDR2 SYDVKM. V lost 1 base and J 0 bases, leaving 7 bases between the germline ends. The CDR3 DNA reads TGTGCCAGCAGTTTATTGACAGTTAGCAATCAGCCCCAGCATTTT. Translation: CASSLLTVSNQPQHF. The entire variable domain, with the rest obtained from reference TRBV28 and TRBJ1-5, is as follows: DVKVTQSSRYLVKRTGEKVFLECVQDMDHENMFWYRQDPGLGLRLIYFSYDVKMKEKGDIPEGYSVSREKKERFSLILESASTNQTSMYLCASSLLTVSNQPQHFGDGTRLSIL.

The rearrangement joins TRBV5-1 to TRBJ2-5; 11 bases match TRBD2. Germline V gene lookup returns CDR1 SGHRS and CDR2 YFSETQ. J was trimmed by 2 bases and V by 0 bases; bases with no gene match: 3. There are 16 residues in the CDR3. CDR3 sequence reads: CASSLAASGGQETQYF. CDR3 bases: TGCGCCAGCAGCTTGGCGGCTAGCGGGGGGCAAGAGACCCAGTACTTC.